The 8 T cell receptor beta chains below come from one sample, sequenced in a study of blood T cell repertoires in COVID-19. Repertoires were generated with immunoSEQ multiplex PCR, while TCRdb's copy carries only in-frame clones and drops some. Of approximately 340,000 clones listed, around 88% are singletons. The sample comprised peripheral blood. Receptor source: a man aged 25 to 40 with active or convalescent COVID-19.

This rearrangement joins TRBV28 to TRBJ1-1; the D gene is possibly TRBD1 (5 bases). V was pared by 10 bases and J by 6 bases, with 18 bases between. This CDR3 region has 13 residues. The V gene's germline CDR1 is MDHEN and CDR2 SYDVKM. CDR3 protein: CAIVGPQKAEAFF. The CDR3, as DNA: TGTGCCATCGTGGGGCCCCAGAAGGCTGAAGCTTTCTTT.

CDR3 sequence reads: CAWRNQGASRFNYGYTF. The CDR3 DNA sequence: TGTGCCTGGAGGAACCAGGGGGCTTCCCGGTTTAACTATGGCTACACCTTC. The rearrangement links TRBV30 to TRBJ1-2, with 8 bases matching TRBD1. The CDR3 spans 17 residues. J was trimmed by 1 base and V by 3 bases; bases with no gene match: 13. Germline CDR1 GTSNPN, CDR2 SVGIG (reference sequence).

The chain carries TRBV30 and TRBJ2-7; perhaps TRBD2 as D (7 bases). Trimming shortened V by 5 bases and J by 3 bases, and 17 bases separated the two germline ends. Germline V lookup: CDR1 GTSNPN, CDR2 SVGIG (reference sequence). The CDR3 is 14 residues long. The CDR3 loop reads CAWGRDMEIYEQYF. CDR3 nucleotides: TGTGCCTGGGGGAGGGACATGGAAATCTACGAGCAGTACTTC.

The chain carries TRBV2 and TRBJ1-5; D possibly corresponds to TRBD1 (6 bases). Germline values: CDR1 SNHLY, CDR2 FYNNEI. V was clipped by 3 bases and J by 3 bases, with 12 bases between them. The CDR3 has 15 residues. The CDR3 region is CASSDAGTSNQPQHF. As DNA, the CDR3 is TGTGCCAGCAGTGACGCCGGGACATCCAATCAGCCCCAGCATTTT.

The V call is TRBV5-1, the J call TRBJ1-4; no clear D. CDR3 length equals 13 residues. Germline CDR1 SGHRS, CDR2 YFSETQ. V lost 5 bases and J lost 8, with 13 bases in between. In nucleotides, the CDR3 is TGCGCCAGCAGATCGGAGGGTAGCGAAAAACTGTTTTTT. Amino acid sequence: CASRSEGSEKLFF.

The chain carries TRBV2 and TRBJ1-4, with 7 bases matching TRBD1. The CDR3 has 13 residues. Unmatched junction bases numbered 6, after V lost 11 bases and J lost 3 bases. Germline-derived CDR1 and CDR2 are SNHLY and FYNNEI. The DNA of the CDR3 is TGTGCCGGGCACGGGACAGCTAATGAAAAACTGTTTTTT. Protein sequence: CAGHGTANEKLFF.

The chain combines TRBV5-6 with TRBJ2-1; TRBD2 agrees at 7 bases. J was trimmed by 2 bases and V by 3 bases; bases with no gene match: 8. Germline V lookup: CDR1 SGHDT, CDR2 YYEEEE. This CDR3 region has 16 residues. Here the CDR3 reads CASSWGGSRAYNEQFF. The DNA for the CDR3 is TGTGCCAGCAGCTGGGGCGGGAGTAGGGCCTACAATGAGCAGTTCTTC.

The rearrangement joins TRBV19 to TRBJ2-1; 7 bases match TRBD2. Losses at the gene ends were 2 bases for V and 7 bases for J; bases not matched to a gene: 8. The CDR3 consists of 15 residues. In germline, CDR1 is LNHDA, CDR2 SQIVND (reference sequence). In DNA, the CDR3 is TGTGCCAGTAGTATACGGGACTACCCTGGAAATGAGCAGTTCTTC. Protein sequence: CASSIRDYPGNEQFF.